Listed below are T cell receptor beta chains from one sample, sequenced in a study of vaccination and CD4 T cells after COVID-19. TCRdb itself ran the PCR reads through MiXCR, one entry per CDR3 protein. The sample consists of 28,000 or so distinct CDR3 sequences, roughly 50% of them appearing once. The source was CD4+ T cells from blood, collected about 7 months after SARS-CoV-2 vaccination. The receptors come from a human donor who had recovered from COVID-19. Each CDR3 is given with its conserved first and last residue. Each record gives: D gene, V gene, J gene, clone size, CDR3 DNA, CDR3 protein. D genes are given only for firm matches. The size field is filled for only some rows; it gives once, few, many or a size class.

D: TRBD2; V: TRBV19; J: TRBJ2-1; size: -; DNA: TGTGCCAGTAGCTTAGCGGGAGAAGGGTCCTACAATGAGCAGTTCTTC; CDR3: CASSLAGEGSYNEQFF
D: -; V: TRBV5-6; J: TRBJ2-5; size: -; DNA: TGTGCCAGCAGCTCACCGTGGTCAGGGGCGAAAGAGACCCAGTACTTC; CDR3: CASSSPWSGAKETQYF
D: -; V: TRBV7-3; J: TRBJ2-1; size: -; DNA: TGTGCCAGCAGCTTAAGAGACAATGAGCAGTTCTTC; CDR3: CASSLRDNEQFF
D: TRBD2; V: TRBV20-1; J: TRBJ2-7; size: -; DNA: TGCAGTGCCCGCGTGGCGGGAGGCTACGAGCAGTACTTC; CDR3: CSARVAGGYEQYF
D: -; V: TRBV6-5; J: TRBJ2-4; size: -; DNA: TGTGCCAGCAGTTACTCGATCGGGGAGGCGGACATTCAGTACTTC; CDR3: CASSYSIGEADIQYF
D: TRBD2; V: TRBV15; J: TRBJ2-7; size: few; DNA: TGTGCCACCAGCAGAGATCCCGGAGTAGCGGGGACCTACGAGCAGTACTTC; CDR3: CATSRDPGVAGTYEQYF
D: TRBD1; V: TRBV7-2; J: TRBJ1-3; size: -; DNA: TGTGCCAGCAGCTTAGAGGGGGCGCGGGGAAACACCATATATTTT; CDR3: CASSLEGARGNTIYF
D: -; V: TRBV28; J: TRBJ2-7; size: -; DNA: TGTGCCAGCAGTTTGGTCAGGGAACCAAACGAGCAGTACTTC; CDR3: CASSLVREPNEQYF
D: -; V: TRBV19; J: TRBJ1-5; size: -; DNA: TGTGCCAGTAGCGCCGTTGGGAATCAGCCCCAGCATTTT; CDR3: CASSAVGNQPQHF
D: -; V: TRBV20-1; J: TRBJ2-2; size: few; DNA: TGCAGTGCTAGAGAAACTAGAACCGCCGGGGAGCTGTTTTTT; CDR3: CSARETRTAGELFF
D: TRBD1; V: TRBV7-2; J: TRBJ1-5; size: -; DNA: TGTGCCAGCAGCCGCGCGACAGGGGATTATCAGCCCCAGCATTTT; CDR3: CASSRATGDYQPQHF
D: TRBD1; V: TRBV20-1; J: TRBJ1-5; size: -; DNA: TGCAGTGCTAGAATTCGGGACAGGGGGTATCAGCCCCAGCATTTT; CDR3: CSARIRDRGYQPQHF
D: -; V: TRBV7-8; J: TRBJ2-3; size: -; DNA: TGTGCCAGCAGCTTAGATTGGGCGAATACGCAGTATTTT; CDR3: CASSLDWANTQYF
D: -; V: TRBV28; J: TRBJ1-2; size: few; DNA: TGTGCCAGCAGGCACACGGAGGGGAAGGGTAGATATGGCTACACCTTC; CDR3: CASRHTEGKGRYGYTF
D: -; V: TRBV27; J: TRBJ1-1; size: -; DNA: TGTGCCAGCAGTTTATGGGGAGAAGGGAACACTGAAGCTTTCTTT; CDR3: CASSLWGEGNTEAFF
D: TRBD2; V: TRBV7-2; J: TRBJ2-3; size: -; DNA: TGTGCCAGCAGCCCCAGACGACTAGCGGACACAGATACGCAGTATTTT; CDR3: CASSPRRLADTDTQYF
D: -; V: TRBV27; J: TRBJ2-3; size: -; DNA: TGTGCCAGCACCGATTGGGCGGGAATGACAGATACGCAGTATTTT; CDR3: CASTDWAGMTDTQYF
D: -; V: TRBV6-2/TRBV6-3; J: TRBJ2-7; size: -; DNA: TGTGCCAGCAGACTGACTAGCTCCTACGAGCAGTACTTC; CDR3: CASRLTSSYEQYF
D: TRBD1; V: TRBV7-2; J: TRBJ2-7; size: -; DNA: TGTGCCAGCAACCCAGGGGGAAGCGGCCTCGAGCAGTACTTC; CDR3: CASNPGGSGLEQYF
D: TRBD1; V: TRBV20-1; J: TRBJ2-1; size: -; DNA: TGCAGTGCTAGAAGGACAGGTTCCTACAATGAGCAGTTCTTC; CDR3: CSARRTGSYNEQFF
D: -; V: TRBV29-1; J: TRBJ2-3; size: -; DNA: TGCAGCGTTGATCCCCGAAGGGCGACTCCAGATACGCAGTATTTT; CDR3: CSVDPRRATPDTQYF
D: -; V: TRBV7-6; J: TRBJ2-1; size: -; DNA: TGTGCCAGCGGACCTGGGGGCGGTAGCTCCTACAATGAGCAGTTCTTC; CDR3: CASGPGGGSSYNEQFF
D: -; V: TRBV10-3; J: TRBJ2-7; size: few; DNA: TGTGCCATCAGTGAACCCTGGGGCGTCTACGAGCAGTACTTC; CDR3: CAISEPWGVYEQYF
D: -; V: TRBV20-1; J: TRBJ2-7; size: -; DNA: TGCAGTGCTCCAGGCAGGTACCGCGAGCAGTACTTC; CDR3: CSAPGRYREQYF
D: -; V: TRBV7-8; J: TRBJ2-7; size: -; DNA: TGTGCCAGCAGCTTAGTCCAGGGAACCTCCTACGAGCAGTACTTC; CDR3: CASSLVQGTSYEQYF
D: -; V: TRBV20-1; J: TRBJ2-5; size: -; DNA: TGCAGTGCTAGGATCCCCACGACTAGTGGGTCCACCCAGTACTTC; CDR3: CSARIPTTSGSTQYF
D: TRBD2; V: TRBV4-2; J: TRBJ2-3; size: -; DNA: TGTGCCAGCAGCCCGGGACTAGCGGGAGGCCCCACAGATACGCAGTATTTT; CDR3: CASSPGLAGGPTDTQYF
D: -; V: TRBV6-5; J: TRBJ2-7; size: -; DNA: TGTGCCAGCAGTTACTACGGGACGCCCTACGAGCAGTACTTC; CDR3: CASSYYGTPYEQYF
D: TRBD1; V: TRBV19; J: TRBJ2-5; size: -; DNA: TGTGCCAGTAGTCATCCGGGACAGGGGGCCGGAGAGACCCAGTACTTC; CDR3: CASSHPGQGAGETQYF
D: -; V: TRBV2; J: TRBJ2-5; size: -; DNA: TGTGCCAGCAGTGAATCGCGGTCCCAAGAGACCCAGTACTTC; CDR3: CASSESRSQETQYF
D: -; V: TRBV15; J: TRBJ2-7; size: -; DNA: TGTGCCACCAGCAGAGAAGGCCGCTACGAGCAGTACTTC; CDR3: CATSREGRYEQYF